The TCR beta chain described here comes from a study of T-cell reconstitution after alpha-beta-depleted transplantation in children. General observations from the study: Where some patients showed high TCRbeta diversity at day 60, it came from recipient T cells and thymic progenitors that had survived.

This sample's TCRbeta library carried unique molecular identifier barcodes. TCRdb fed the PCR reads into MiXCR, producing one record per CDR3 protein. The data show under 850,000 distinct CDR3 sequences, roughly 14% seen once. V was trimmed by 4 bases and J by 0 bases, leaving 12 bases between them. CDR3 length equals 16 residues. Germline CDR1 reads SEHNR; CDR2 reads FQNEAQ (reference sequence). This clonotype was seen a handful of times. Its antigen remains unknown. This material consisted of PBMCs, taken before TCRalphabeta/CD19-depleted stem cell transplant. The sequence came from a girl under 10 years old with congenital amegakaryocytic thrombocytopenia, due to receive a stem cell transplant. The V call is TRBV7-9, the J call TRBJ2-2; D might be TRBD1 (6 bases). CDR3 DNA sequence: TGTGCCAGCAGCTCAGTGGGGGCTCCGAACACCGGGGAGCTGTTTTTT. It codes for CASSSVGAPNTGELFF.